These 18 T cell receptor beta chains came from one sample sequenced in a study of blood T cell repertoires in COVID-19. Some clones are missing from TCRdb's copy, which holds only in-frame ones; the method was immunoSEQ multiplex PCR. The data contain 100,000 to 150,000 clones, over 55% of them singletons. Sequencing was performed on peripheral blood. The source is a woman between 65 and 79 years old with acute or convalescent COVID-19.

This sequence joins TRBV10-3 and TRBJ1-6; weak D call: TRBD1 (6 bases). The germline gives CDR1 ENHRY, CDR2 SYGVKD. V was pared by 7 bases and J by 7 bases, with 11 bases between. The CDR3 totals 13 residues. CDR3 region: CAITRDINSPLHF. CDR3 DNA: TGTGCCATCACTAGGGACATAAATTCACCCCTCCACTTT.

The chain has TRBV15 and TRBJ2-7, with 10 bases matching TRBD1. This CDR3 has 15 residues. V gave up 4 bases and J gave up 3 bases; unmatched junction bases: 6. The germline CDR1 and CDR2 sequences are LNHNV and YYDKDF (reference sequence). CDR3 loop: CATSKMTGGHYEQYF. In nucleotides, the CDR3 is TGTGCCACCAGCAAGATGACAGGGGGCCACTACGAGCAGTACTTC.

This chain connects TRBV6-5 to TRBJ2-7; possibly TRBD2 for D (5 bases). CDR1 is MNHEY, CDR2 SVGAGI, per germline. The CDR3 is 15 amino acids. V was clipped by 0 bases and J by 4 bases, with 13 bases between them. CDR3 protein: CASSYSPSRVYEQYF. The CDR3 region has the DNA TGTGCCAGCAGTTACTCGCCTTCGAGGGTTTACGAGCAGTACTTC.

CDR3 residues: CASSHGDRVSEQYF. CDR3 DNA sequence: TGCGCCAGCAGCCATGGCGACAGGGTGAGCGAGCAGTACTTC. This chain joins TRBV5-1 and TRBJ2-7, with TRBD1 identical over 7 bases. This CDR3 is 14 amino acids long. The germline V gene encodes CDR1 SGHRS and CDR2 YFSETQ. V trimming: 4 bases; J trimming: 6 bases; junction bases outside the gene matches: 10.

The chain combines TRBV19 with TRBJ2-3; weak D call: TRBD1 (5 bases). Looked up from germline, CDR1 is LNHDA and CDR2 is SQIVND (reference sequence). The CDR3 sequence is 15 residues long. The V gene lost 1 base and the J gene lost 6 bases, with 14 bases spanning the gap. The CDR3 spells CASSIGGKIGDTQYF. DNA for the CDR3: TGTGCCAGTAGTATAGGGGGCAAGATAGGGGATACGCAGTATTTT. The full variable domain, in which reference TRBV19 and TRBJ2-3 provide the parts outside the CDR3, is DGGITQSPKYLFRKEGQNVTLSCEQNLNHDAMYWYRQDPGQGLRLIYYSQIVNDFQKGDIAEGYSVSREKKESFPLTVTSAQKNPTAFYLCASSIGGKIGDTQYFGPGTRLTVL.

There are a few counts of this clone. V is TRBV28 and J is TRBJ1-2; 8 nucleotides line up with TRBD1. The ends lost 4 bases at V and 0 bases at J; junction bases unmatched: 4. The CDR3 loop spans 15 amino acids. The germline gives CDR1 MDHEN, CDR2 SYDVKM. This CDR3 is CASSSTGQANYGYTF. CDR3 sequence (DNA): TGTGCCAGCAGTTCCACGGGACAGGCTAACTATGGCTACACCTTC.

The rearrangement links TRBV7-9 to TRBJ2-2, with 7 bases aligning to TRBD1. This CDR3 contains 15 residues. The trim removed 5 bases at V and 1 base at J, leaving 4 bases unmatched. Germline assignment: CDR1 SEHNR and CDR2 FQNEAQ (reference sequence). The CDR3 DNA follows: TGTGCCAGCAGCACCCGACAGGGGAACACCGGGGAGCTGTTTTTT. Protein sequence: CASSTRQGNTGELFF.

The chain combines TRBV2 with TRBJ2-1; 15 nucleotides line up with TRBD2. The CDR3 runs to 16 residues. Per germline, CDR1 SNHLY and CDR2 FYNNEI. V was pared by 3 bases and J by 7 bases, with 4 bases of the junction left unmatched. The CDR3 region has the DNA TGTGCCAGCAGTGATGGACTAGCGGGAGGGCGGAATGAGCAGTTCTTC. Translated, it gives CASSDGLAGGRNEQFF.

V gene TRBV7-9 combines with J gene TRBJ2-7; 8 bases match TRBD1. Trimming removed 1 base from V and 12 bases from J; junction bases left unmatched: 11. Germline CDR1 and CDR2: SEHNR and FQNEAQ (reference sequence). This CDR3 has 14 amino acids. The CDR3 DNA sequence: TGTGCCAGCAGCTTAGATGGGACAGGCCCGGGGCCGTACTTC. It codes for CASSLDGTGPGPYF.

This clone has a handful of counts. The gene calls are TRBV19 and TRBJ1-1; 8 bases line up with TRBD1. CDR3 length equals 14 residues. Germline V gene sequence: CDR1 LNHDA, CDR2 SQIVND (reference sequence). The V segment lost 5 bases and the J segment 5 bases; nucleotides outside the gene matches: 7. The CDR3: CASSRAGGGTEAFF. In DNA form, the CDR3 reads TGTGCCAGTAGTCGGGCAGGGGGCGGGACTGAAGCTTTCTTT.

The CDR3 sequence: CASSTSVYTYNEQFF. The CDR3 DNA follows: TGTGCCAGCAGTACTAGCGTATATACCTACAATGAGCAGTTCTTC. V usage is TRBV6-5 and J usage is TRBJ2-1; TRBD2 agrees at 7 bases. The CDR3 contains 15 residues. CDR1 and CDR2 from the germline V gene are MNHEY and SVGAGI. After removal of 5 bases from V and 2 bases from J, the junction contained 6 bases not matched to a gene.

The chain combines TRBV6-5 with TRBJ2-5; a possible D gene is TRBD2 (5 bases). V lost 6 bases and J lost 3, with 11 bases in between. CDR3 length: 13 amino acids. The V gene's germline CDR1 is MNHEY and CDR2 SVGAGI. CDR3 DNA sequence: TGTGCCAGCAGCGGGGTTCCTAAAGAGACCCAGTACTTC. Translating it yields CASSGVPKETQYF.

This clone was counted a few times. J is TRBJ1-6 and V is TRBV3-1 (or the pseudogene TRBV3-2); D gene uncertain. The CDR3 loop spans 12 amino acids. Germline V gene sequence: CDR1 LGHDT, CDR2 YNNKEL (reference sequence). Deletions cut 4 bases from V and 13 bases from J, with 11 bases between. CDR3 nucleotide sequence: TGTGCCAGCAGCCGCCCCACCGGGCCCCTCCACTTT. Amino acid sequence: CASSRPTGPLHF.

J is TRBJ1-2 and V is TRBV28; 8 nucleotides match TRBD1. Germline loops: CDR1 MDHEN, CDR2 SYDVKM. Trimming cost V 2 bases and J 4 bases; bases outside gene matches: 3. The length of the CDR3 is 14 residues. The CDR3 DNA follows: TGTGCCAGCAGTTTAGCAGGGGGCAGCTATGGCTACACCTTC. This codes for CASSLAGGSYGYTF.

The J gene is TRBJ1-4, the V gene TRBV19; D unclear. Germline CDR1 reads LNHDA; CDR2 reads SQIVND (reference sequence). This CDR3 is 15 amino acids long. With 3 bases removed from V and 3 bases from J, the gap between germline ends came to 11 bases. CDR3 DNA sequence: TGTGCCAGTAGTATCGACTCTCTAGCTAATGAAAAACTGTTTTTT. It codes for CASSIDSLANEKLFF.

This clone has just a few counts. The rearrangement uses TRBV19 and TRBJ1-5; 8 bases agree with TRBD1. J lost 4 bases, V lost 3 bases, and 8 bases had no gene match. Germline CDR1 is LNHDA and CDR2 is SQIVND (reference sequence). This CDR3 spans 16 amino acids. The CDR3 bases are TGTGCCAGTAGTATTGTTGGACAGGGAAGGAATCAGCCCCAGCATTTT. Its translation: CASSIVGQGRNQPQHF.

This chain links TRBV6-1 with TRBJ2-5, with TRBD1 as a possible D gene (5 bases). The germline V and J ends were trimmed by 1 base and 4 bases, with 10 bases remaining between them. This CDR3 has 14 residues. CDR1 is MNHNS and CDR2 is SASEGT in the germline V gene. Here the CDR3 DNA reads TGTGCCAGCAGTGAAGACGACAGAGGAGAGACCCAGTACTTC. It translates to CASSEDDRGETQYF.

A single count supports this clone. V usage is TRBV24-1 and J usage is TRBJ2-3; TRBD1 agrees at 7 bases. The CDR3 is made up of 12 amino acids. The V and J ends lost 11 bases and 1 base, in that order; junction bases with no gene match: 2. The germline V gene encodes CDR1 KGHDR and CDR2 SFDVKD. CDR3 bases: TGTGCCAGCGGACAGGGCACAGATACGCAGTATTTT. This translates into CASGQGTDTQYF.